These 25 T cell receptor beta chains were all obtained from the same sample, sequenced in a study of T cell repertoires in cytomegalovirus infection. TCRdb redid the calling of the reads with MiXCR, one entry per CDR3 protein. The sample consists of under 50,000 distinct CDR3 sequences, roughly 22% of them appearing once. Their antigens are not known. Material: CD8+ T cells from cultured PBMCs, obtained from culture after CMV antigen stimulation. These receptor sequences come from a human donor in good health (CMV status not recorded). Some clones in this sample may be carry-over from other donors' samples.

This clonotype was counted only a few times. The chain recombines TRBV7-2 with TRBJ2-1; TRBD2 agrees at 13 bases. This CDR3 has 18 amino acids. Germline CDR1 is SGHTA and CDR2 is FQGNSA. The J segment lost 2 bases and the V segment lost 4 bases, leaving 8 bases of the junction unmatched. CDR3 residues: CASSSGTSGVSPYNEQFF. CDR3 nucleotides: TGTGCCAGCAGCTCTGGGACTAGCGGGGTGAGCCCCTACAATGAGCAGTTCTTC.

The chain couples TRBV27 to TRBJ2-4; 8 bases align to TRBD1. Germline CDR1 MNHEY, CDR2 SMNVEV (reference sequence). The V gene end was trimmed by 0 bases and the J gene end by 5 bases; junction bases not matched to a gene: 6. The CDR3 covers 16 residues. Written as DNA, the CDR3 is TGTGCCAGCAGTTTATCGACAGGGGAAGTTGAAAACATTCAGTACTTC. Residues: CASSLSTGEVENIQYF.

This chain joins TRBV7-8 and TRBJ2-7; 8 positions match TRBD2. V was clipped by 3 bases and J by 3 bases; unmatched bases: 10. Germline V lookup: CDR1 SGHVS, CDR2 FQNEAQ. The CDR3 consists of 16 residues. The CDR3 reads CASSFTERGPLYEQYF. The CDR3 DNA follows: TGTGCCAGCAGCTTTACCGAGCGGGGGCCCCTCTACGAGCAGTACTTC.

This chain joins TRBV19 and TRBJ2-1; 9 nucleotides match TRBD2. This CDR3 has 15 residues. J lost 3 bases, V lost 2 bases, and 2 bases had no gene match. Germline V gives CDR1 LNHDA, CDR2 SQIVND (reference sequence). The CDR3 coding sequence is TGTGCCAGTAGTATATTACTAGCGGGCTACAATGAGCAGTTCTTC. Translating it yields CASSILLAGYNEQFF.

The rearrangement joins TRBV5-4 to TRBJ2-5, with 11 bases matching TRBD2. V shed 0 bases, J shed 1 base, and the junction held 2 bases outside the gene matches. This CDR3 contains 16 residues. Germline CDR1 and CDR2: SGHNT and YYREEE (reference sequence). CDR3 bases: TGTGCCAGCAGCTTGGGGCTAGCGGGGGGCCAAGAGACCCAGTACTTC. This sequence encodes CASSLGLAGGQETQYF.

The CDR3 DNA reads TGTGCCAGCAGTCGGACTAGCGGGAGGAGTGAGCAGTTCTTC. Translating it yields CASSRTSGRSEQFF. V usage is TRBV12-3 or TRBV12-4 and J usage is TRBJ2-1, with TRBD2 identical over 14 bases. The CDR3 contains 14 residues. With V trimmed by 5 bases and J by 9 bases, 3 bases remained unmatched.

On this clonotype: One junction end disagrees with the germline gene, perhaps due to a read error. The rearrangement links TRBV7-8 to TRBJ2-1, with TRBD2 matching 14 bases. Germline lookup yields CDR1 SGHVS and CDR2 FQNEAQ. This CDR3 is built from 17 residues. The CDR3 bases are TGTGCCAGCAGCTTAGGGACTAGCGGGAGGTACCTCAATGAGCCGTTCTTC. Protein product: CASSLGTSGRYLNEPFF.

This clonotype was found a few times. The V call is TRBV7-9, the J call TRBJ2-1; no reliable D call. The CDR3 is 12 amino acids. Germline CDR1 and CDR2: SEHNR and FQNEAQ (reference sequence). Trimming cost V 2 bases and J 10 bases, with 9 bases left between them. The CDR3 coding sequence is TGTGCCAGCAGCTTAAGTCTTAAGGAGCAGTTCTTC. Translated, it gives CASSLSLKEQFF.

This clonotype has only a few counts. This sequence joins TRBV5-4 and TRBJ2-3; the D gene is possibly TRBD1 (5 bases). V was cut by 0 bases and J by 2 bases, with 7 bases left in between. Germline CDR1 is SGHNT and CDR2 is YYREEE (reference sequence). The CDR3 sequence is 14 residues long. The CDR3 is CASSLGQITDTQYF. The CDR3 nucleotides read TGTGCCAGCAGCTTGGGACAGATCACAGATACGCAGTATTTT.

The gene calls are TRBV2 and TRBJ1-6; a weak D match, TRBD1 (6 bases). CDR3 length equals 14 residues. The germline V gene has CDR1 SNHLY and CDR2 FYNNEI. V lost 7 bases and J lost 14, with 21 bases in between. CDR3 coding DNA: TGTGCCAGCACTGGGGGACGGGGGGCAGAATCCCTCCACTTT. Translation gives CASTGGRGAESLHF.

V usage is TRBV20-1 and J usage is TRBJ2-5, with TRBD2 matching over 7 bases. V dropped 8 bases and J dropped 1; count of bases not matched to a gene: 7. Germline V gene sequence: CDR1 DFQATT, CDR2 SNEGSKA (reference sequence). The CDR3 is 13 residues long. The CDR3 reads CSSEGTTQETQYF. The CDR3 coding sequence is TGCAGTTCAGAGGGGACTACCCAAGAGACCCAGTACTTC.

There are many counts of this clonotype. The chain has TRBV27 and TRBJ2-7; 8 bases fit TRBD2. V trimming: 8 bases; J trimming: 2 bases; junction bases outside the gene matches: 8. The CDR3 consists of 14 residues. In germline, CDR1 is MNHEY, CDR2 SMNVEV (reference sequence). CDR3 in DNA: TGTGCCAGCGCTGCCGGGACTAGGGCCTACGAGCAGTACTTC. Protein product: CASAAGTRAYEQYF.

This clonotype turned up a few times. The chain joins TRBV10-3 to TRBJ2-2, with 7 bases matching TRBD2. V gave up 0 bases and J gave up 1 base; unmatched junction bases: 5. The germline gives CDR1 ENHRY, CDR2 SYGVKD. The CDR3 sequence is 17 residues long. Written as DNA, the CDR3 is TGTGCCATCAGTGAGTCAGGGAGCGGGAAGAACACCGGGGAGCTGTTTTTT. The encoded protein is CAISESGSGKNTGELFF.

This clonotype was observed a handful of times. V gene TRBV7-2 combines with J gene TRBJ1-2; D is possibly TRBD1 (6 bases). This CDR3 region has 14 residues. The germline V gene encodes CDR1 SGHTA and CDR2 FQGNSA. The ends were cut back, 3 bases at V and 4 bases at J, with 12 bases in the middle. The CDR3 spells CASSFEGGAYGYTF. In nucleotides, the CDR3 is TGTGCCAGCAGCTTTGAGGGGGGGGCCTATGGCTACACCTTC. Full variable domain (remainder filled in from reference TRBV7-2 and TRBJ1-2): GAGVSQSPSNKVTEKGKDVELRCDPISGHTALYWYRQSLGQGLEFLIYFQGNSAPDKSGLPSDRFSAERTGGSVSTLTIQRTQQEDSAVYLCASSFEGGAYGYTFGSGTRLTVV.

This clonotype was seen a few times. The CDR3 reads CASSYRGAGELFF. The CDR3 coding sequence is TGTGCCAGCAGTTACCGTGGGGCCGGGGAGCTGTTTTTT. V and J are TRBV6-2 or TRBV6-3 and TRBJ2-2; no firm D call. The CDR3 contains 13 residues. V lost 2 bases and J 6 bases, leaving 7 bases between the germline ends. Germline V gene lookup returns CDR1 MNHEY and CDR2 SVGEGT.

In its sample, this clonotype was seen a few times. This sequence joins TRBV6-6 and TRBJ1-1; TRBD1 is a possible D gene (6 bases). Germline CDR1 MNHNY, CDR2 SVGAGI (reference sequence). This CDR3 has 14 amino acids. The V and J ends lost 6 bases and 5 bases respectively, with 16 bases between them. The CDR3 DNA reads TGTGCCAGCAGCCCGATACAGGGCTGGACTGAAGCTTTCTTT. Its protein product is CASSPIQGWTEAFF.

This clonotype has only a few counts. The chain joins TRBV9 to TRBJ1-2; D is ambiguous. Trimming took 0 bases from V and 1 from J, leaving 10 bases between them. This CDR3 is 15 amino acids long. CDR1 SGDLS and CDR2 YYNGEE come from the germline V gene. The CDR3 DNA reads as TGTGCCAGCAGCGTAGAGGGCTCGTTTAACTATGGCTACACCTTC. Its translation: CASSVEGSFNYGYTF.

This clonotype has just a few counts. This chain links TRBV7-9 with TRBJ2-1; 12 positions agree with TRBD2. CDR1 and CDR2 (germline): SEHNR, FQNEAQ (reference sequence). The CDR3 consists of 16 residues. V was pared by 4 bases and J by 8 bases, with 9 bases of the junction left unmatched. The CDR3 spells CASSYPLAGGGDEQFF. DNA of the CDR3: TGTGCCAGCAGCTACCCACTAGCGGGAGGTGGCGATGAGCAGTTCTTC.

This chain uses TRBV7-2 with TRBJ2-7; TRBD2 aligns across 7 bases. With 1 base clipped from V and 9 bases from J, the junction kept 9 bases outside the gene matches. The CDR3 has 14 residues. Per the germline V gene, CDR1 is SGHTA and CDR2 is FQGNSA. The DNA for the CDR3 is TGTGCCAGCAGCTTAGGAGGGCGGCGGGAGCGGCAGTACTTC. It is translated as CASSLGGRRERQYF.

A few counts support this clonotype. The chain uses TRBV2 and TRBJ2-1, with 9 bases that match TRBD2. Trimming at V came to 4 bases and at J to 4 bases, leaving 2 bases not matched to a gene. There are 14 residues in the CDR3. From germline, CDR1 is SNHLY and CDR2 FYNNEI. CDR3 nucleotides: TGTGCCAGCAGTGGGCGGGAGGGTTACAATGAGCAGTTCTTC. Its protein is CASSGREGYNEQFF.

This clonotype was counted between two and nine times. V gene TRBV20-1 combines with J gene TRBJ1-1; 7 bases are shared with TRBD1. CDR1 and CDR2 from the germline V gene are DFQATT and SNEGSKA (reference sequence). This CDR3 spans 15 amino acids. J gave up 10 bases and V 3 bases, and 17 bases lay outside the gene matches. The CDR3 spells CSASEGARQGVGAFF. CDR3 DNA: TGCAGTGCTAGTGAAGGGGCACGCCAGGGGGTAGGAGCTTTCTTT.

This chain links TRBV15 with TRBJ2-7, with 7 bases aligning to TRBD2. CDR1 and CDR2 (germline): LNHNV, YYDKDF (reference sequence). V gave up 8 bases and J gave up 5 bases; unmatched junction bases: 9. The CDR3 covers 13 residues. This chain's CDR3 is CATSVSGANEQYF. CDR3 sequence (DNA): TGTGCCACCTCGGTGAGCGGGGCAAACGAGCAGTACTTC.

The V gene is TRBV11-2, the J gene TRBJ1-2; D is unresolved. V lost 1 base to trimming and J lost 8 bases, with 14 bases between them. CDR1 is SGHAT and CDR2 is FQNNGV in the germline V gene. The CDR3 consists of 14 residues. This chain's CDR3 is CASSLVGQVPGYTF. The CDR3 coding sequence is TGTGCCAGCAGCTTAGTGGGCCAGGTACCGGGCTACACCTTC. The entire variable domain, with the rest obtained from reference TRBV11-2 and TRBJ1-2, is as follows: EAGVAQSPRYKIIEKRQSVAFWCNPISGHATLYWYQQILGQGPKLLIQFQNNGVVDDSQLPKDRFSAERLKGVDSTLKIQPAKLEDSAVYLCASSLVGQVPGYTFGSGTRLTVV.

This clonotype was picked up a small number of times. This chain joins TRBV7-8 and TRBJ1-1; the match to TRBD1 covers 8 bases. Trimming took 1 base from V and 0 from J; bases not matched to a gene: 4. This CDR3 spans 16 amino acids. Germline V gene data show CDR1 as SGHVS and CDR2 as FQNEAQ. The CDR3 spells CASSLGGQALNTEAFF. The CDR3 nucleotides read TGTGCCAGCAGCTTAGGGGGACAGGCGCTGAACACTGAAGCTTTCTTT.

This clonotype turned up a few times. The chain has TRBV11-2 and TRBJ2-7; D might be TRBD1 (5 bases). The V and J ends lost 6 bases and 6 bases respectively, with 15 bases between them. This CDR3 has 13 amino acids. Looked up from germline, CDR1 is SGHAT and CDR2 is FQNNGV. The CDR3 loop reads CASSGHKPREQYF. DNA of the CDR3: TGTGCCAGCAGTGGACACAAGCCGCGCGAGCAGTACTTC.